The TCR beta chain described here comes from a study of regulatory T cells in long-lasting Graves disease. Whole-study results and caveats: There were preferences for TRBV28, TRBJ1-2 and TRBJ2-5 in persistent disease.

The CDR3 has 14 amino acids. V lost 3 bases, J lost 1 base, and 7 bases lay in between. In its sample, this clonotype was seen many times. Its target is unknown. Library construction for TCR beta used iRepertoire HTBI primers and Arm-PCR of CDR3 regions. MiXCR, applied by TCRdb to the multiplex PCR reads, yields one record per CDR3 protein. In the table there are approximately 350,000 distinct CDR3 sequences, 16% of which are singletons. Regarding time point: newly diagnosed GD, antithyroid drugs for less than 3 months. Extracted PBMC RNA gave rise to the TCR library. The same sample was also studied in work on T cells in Graves' hyperthyroidism and ophthalmopathy. This second report adds: Ophthalmopathy was separated from stable hyperthyroidism by a 13 V-J model.

Here the sequenced sample was peripheral blood mononuclear cells (PBMCs), taken at new diagnosis, from a patient treated with antithyroid drugs. The sequence derives from a man between 35 and 55 years old with Graves disease. V gene TRBV12-3 or TRBV12-4 combines with J gene TRBJ2-1; TRBD1 is a possible D gene (6 bases). This chain's CDR3 is CASSLGASYNEQFF. CDR3 nucleotide sequence: TGTGCCAGCAGTTTGGGGGCGTCCTACAATGAGCAGTTCTTC.